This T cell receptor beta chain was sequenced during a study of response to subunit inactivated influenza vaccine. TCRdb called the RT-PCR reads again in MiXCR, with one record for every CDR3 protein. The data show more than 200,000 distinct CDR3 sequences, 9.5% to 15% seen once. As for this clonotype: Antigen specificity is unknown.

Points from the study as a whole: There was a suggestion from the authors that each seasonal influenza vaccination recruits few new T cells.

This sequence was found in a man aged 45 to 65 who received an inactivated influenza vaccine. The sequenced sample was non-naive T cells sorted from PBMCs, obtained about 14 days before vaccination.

CDR3 coding DNA: TGTGCCAGCAGTCAGGGGAAGTACGAGCAGTACTTC. Protein sequence: CASSQGKYEQYF. V is TRBV28 and J is TRBJ2-7, with a tentative D call TRBD1 (6 bases). The germline V and J ends were trimmed by 5 bases and 4 bases, with 9 bases remaining between them. The CDR3 spans 12 residues. The germline CDR1 and CDR2 sequences are MDHEN and SYDVKM.